The clone carrying this T cell receptor (beta chain) was seen ten or more times. Antigen unknown. This sample was taken from a study of response to subunit inactivated influenza vaccine. Study results and caveats: Few new T cells, the authors suggested, are recruited by each seasonal influenza vaccination.

TCRdb reprocessed the RT-PCR reads via MiXCR and lists one record per CDR3 protein. Of about 240,000 distinct CDR3 sequences listed, 9.5% to 15% are singletons. Here the sequenced sample was non-naive T cells sorted from PBMCs, taken 14 to 15 days before vaccination. The TCR originated in a man aged 45-60 years who received an inactivated influenza vaccine.

The CDR3 is CASSLGVAKETQYF. The CDR3 nucleotides read TGTGCCAGCAGCTTAGGTGTAGCAAAAGAGACCCAGTACTTC. The chain links TRBV7-2 to TRBJ2-5; D is uncertain. V was shortened by 1 base and J by 3 bases, with 9 bases between the two germline ends. Germline lookup yields CDR1 SGHTA and CDR2 FQGNSA. There are 14 residues in the CDR3.